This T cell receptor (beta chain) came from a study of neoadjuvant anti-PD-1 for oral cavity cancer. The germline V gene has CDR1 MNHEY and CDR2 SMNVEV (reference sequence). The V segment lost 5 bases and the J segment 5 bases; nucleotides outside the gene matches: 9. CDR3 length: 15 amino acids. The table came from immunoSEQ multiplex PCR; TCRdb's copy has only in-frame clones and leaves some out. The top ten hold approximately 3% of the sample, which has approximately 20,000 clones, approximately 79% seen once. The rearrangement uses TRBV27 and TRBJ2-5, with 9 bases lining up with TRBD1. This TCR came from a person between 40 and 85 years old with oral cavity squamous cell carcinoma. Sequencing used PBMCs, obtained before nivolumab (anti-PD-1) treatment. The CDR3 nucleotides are TGTGCCAGCAGTCAACCGGGACAGGGTATGGAGACCCAGTACTTC. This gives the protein CASSQPGQGMETQYF.